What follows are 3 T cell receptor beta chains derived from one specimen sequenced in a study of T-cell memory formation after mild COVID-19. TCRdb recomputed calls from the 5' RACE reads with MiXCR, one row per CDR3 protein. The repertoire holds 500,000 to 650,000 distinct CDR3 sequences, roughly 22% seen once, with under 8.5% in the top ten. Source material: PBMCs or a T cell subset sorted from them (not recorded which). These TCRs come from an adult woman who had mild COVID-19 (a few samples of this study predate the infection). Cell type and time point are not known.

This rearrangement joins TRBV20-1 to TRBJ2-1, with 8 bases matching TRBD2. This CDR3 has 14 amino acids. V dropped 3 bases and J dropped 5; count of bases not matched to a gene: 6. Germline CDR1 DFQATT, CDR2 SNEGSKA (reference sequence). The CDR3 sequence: CSASVGGGHNEQFF. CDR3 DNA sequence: TGCAGTGCTAGTGTCGGGGGGGGTCACAATGAGCAGTTCTTC.

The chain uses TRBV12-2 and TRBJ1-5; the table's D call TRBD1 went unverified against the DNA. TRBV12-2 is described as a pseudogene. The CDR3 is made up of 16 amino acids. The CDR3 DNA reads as TGTGCAAGTCGCTTAGCCCAGGGGGACAGCAATCAGCCCCAGCATTTT. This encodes CASRLAQGDSNQPQHF.

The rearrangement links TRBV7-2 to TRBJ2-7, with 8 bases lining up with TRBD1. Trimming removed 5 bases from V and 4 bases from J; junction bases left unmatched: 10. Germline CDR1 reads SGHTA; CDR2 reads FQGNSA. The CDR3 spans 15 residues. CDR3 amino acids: CASSRGGTGGYEQYF. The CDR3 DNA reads TGTGCCAGCAGCCGGGGCGGGACAGGCGGTTACGAGCAGTACTTC.